This TCR beta chain was sequenced for a study of T cells in Graves' hyperthyroidism and ophthalmopathy. Turning to the study itself: Peripheral blood was obtained at initial diagnosis, preceding any treatment.

Germline CDR1 is LNHDA and CDR2 is SQIVND (reference sequence). The V segment lost 5 bases and the J segment 5 bases; nucleotides outside the gene matches: 8. The CDR3 is made up of 15 amino acids. The source material, RNA transcripts, was used to amplify TCR beta CDR3 regions. The TCR CDR3 first-round RT-PCR relied on the HTBI primer set. TCRdb processed the multiplex PCR reads anew with MiXCR; each CDR3 protein has one entry. The sample lists some 350,000 distinct CDR3 sequences, about a sixth occurring once. At first hyperthyroidism diagnosis, before any ophthalmopathy symptoms, the blood sample was collected. This clonotype was observed at least ten times.

What was sequenced was blood. The chain recombines TRBV19 with TRBJ1-5; 8 nucleotides align to TRBD1. The clonotype was recovered from a woman aged 18-35 years with Graves' hyperthyroidism that later progressed to Graves' ophthalmopathy. CDR3 coding DNA: TGTGCCAGTAGTCTACAGGGGGAATACGATCAGCCCCAGCATTTT. It codes for CASSLQGEYDQPQHF.